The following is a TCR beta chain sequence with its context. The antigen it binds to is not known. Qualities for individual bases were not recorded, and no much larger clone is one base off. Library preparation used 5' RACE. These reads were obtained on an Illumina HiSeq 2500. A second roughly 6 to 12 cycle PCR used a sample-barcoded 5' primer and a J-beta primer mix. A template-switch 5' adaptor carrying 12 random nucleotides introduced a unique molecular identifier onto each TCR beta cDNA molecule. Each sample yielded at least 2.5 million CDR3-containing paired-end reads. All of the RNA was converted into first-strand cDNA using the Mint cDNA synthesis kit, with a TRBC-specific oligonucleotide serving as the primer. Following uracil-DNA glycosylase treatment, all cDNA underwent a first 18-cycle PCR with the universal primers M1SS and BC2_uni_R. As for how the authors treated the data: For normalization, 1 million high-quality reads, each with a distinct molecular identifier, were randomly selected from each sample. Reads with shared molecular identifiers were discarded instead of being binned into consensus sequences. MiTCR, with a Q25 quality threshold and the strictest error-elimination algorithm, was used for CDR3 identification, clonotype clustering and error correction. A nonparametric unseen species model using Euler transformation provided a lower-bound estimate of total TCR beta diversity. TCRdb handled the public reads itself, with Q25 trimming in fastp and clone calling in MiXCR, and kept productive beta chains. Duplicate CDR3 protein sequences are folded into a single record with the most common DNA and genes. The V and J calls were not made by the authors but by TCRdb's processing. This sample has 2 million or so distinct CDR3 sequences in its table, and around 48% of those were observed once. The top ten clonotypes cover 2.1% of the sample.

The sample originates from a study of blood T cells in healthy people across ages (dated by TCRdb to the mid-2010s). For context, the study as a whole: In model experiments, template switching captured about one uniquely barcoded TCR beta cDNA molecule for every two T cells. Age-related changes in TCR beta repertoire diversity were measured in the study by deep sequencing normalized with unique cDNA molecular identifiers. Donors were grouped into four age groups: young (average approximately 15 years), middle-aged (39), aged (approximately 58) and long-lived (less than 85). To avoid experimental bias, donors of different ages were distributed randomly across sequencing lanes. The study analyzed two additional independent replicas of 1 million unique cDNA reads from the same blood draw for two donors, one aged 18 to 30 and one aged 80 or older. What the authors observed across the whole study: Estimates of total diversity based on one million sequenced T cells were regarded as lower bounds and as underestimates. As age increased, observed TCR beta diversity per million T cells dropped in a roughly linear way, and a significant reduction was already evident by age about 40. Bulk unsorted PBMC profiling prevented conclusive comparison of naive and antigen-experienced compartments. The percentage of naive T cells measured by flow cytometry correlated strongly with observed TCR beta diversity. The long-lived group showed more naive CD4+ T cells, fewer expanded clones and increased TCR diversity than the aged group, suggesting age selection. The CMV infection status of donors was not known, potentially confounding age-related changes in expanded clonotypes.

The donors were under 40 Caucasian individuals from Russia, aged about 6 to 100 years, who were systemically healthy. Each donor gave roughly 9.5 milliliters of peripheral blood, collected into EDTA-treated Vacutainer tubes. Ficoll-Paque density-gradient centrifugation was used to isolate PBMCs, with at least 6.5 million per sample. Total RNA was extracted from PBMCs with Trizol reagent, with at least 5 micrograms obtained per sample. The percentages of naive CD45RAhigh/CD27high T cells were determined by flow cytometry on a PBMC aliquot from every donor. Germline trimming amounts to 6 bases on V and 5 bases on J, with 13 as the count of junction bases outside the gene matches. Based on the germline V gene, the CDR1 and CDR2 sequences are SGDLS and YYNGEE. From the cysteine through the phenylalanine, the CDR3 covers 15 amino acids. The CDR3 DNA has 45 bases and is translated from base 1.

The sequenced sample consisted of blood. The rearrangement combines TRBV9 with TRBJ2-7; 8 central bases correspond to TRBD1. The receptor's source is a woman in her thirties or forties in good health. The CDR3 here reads CASTASGGLKDEQYF. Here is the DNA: TGTGCCAGCACCGCGTCAGGGGGCCTTAAAGACGAGCAGTACTTC.